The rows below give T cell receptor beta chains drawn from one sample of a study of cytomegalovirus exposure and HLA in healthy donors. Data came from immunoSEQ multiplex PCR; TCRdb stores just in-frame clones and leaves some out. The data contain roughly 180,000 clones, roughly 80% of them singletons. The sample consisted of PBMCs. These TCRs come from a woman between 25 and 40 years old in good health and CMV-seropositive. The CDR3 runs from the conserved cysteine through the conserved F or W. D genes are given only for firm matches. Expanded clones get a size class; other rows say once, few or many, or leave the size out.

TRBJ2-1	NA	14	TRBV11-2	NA	TGTGCCAGCAGCTTTTCCAGGGCAGTGCATGAGCAGTTCTTC	CASSFSRAVHEQFF
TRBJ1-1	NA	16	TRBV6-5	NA	TGTGCCAGCAGTTACGAGGGCGGGGGGCTCAACACTGAAGCTTTCTTT	CASSYEGGGLNTEAFF
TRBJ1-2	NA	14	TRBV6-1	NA	TGTGCCAGCAGGAACCCTGGCAGGGGAAACGGCTACACCTTC	CASRNPGRGNGYTF
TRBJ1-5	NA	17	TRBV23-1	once	TGCGACCTTTACGACAGGCCCTCTATGAGTAGCAATCAGCCCCAGCATTTT	CDLYDRPSMSSNQPQHF
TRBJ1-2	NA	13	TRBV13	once	TGTGCCAGCAGCTTCCCCGGGGACTATGGCTACACCTTC	CASSFPGDYGYTF
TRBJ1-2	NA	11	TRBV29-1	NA	TGCAGCGTTGGGGAGAACTATGGCTACACCTTC	CSVGENYGYTF
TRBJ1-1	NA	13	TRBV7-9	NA	TGTGCCAGCAGCTACAAGTGGAACACTGAAGCTTTCTTT	CASSYKWNTEAFF
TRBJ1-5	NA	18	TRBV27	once	TGTGCCAGCAGCTTCCCAGGTATCATGCGTTATAGCAATCAGCCCCAGCATTTT	CASSFPGIMRYSNQPQHF
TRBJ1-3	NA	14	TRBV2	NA	NA	CASSEVAEGNTTYF
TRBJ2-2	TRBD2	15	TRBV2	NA	TGTGCCAGCAGTTATCCGGGACTACCCACCGGGGAGCTGTTTTTT	CASSYPGLPTGELFF
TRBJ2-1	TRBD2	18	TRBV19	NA	TGTGCCAGTAGTATCGGGACTAGCGGGGGGGCAGCCTACAATGAGCAGTTCTTC	CASSIGTSGGAAYNEQFF
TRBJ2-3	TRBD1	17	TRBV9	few	TGTGCCAGCAGCGTAGGGGGGCGGGTCGGGACAGAAAATACGCAGTATTTT	CASSVGGRVGTENTQYF
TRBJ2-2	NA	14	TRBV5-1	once	TGCGCCAGCAGCTTGGTAACTAGAGCCAGGGAGCTGTTTTTT	CASSLVTRARELFF
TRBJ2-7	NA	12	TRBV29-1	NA	TGCAGCGTCGTGAGGAGCCCCAACGAGCAGTACTTC	CSVVRSPNEQYF
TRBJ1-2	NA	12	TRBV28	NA	TGTGCCAGCAGTTTGTGGGGGCTCGGCTACACCTTC	CASSLWGLGYTF
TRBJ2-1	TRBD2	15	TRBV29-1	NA	TGCAGCGTTGAATACGGGCTAGCGGGAGGTCCTGAGCAGTTCTTC	CSVEYGLAGGPEQFF
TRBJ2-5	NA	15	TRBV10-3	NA	TGTGCCATCAGTGAGTCAGGGGCTAGTAGAGAGACCCAGTACTTC	CAISESGASRETQYF
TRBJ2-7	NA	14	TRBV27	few	TGTGCCAGCAGTTCGTATAGCAGCAACTACGAGCAGTACTTC	CASSSYSSNYEQYF
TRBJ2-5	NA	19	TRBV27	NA	TGTGCCAGCAGTTTAGTGGCAGGGGGAGGTAGAGCGGGAGTGGAGACCCAGTACTTC	CASSLVAGGGRAGVETQYF
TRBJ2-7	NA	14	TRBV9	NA	TGTGCCAGCAGCGTAGGGGGAGGGGGCTACGAGCAGTACTTC	CASSVGGGGYEQYF
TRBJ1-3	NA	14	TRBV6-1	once	TGTGCCAGCAGTGAACAGGGGCCCGGAAACACCATATATTTT	CASSEQGPGNTIYF
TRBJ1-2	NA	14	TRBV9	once	TGTGCCAGCAGCGCACCCCAGGGAGGGTCTGGCTACACCTTC	CASSAPQGGSGYTF
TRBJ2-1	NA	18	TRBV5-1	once	TGCGCCAGCAGCTTGGGGAGACTGCTAGCTACATCCTACAATGAGCAGTTCTTC	CASSLGRLLATSYNEQFF
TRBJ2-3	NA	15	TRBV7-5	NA	TGTGCCAGAAGCTTAGTGTGGACTGCCACAGATACGCAGTATTTT	CARSLVWTATDTQYF
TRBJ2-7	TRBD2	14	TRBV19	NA	TGTGCCAGTAGCCGGACTAGCCCCCCCTACGAGCAGTACTTC	CASSRTSPPYEQYF
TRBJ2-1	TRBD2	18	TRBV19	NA	TGTGCCAGTAGTATCCCCGGACTAGCGGGAGGCTGGGCCAATGAGCAGTTCTTC	CASSIPGLAGGWANEQFF
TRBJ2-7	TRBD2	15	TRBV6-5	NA	TGTGCCAGCAGTTCCGAAGCGGGGGAGACCTACGAGCAGTACTTC	CASSSEAGETYEQYF
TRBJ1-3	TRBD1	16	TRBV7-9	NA	TGTTCCAGCAGCTTTCAATTCCAGGGGGCTGGAAACACCATATATTTT	CSSSFQFQGAGNTIYF
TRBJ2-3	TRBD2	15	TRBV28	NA	TGTGCCAGCAGTTTAGGGCTAGCGGACACAGATACGCAGTATTTT	CASSLGLADTDTQYF
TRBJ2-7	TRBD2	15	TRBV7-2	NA	TGTGCCAGCAGCGTGACTAGCGGGATTTCCTACGAGCAGTACTTC	CASSVTSGISYEQYF
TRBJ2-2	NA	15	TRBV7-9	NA	TGTGCCTACTACGACCCACGCGGAAGAGCCGGGGAGCTGTTTTTT	CAYYDPRGRAGELFF
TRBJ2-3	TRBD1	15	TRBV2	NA	TGTGCCAGCAGTGTTGGGACAGCTAGCACAGATACGCAGTATTTT	CASSVGTASTDTQYF
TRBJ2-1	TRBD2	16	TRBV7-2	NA	TGTGCCAGCAGCTCCCTACTAGCGGGGGGGAACAATGAGCAGTTCTTC	CASSSLLAGGNNEQFF
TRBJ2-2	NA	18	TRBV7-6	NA	TGTGCCAGCAGCTTAGTCGGCGGCGGAAACGCGAACACCGGGGAGCTGTTTTTT	CASSLVGGGNANTGELFF
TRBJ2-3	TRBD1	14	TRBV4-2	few	TGTGCCAGCAGCCCTCCAGTAGGGGGCGATACGCAGTATTTT	CASSPPVGGDTQYF
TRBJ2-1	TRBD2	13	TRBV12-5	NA	TGTGCTAGTGGTTTGACGGGGGGGCCAGAGCAGTTCTTC	CASGLTGGPEQFF
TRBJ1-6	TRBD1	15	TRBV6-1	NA	TGCGCCACACGGACAGGGAACTCCTATAATTCACCCCTCCACTTT	CATRTGNSYNSPLHF
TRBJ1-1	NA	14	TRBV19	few	TGTGCCAGTAGTCTACCCCTTGGGAACACTGAAGCTTTCTTT	CASSLPLGNTEAFF
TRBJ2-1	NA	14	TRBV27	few	TGTGCCAGCAGTATTCGGGACATACTCAATGAGCAGTTCTTC	CASSIRDILNEQFF
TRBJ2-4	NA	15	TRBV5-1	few	TGCGCCAGCAGCTTGGAGACGCGGGCCAAAAACATTCAGTACTTC	CASSLETRAKNIQYF
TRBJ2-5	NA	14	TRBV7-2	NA	TGTGCCAGCAGGCGAAGCCTGGGCGAAGAGACCCAGTACTTC	CASRRSLGEETQYF
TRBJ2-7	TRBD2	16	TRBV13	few	TGTGCCAGCAGCTTAGAAGCCGGGAGGAGGGCCTACGAGCAGTACTTC	CASSLEAGRRAYEQYF
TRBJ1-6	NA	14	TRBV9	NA	TGTGCCAGCAGCCGAGACAGCCGTAATTCACCCCTCCACTTT	CASSRDSRNSPLHF
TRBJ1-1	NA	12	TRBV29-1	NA	TGCAGCGTTGAGTCATCTAGCACTGAAGCTTTCTTT	CSVESSSTEAFF
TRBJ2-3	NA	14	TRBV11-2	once	TGTGCCAGCAGCTTAGGGCTCGGCACAGATACGCAGTATTTT	CASSLGLGTDTQYF
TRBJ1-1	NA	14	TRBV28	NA	TGTGCCAGCAGCCTTCTGACAGTATACACTGAAGCTTTCTTT	CASSLLTVYTEAFF
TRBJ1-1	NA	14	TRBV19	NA	TGTGCCAGTAGTCCTGACAGAAGCAACACTGAAGCTTTCTTT	CASSPDRSNTEAFF
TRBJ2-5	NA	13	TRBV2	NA	TGTGCCAGCAGTGAGGAGGGGCAAGAGACCCAGTACTTC	CASSEEGQETQYF
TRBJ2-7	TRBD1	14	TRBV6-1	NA	TGTGCCAGCAGTGAAAAAAGGACAGGGGACGAGCAGTACTTC	CASSEKRTGDEQYF
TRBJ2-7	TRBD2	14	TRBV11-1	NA	TGTGCCAGCAGCTTACTAGCGGGAGGGTACGAGCAGTACTTC	CASSLLAGGYEQYF
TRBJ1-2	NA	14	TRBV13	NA	TGTGCCAGCAGCTTTAGAGGAACAGGGCATGGCTACACCTTC	CASSFRGTGHGYTF
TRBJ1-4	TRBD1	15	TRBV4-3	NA	TGCGCCAGCAGCACGATGACAGGGGGCGATGAAAAACTGTTTTTT	CASSTMTGGDEKLFF
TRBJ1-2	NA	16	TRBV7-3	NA	TGTGCCAGCAGTCCTGACCCTCTGGGGGCGAACTATGGCTACACCTTC	CASSPDPLGANYGYTF
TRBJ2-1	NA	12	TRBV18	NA	TGTGCCAGCTCACCCCCGGGCAATGAGCAGTTCTTC	CASSPPGNEQFF
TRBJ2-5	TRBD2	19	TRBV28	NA	TGTGCCAGCAGTTCCTCCGGGACTAGCGGAATTCGGGATTGGGAGACCCAGTACTTC	CASSSSGTSGIRDWETQYF
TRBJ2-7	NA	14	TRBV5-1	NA	TGCGCCAGCAGCTTGATTGCCAGCTCCTACGAGCAGTACTTC	CASSLIASSYEQYF
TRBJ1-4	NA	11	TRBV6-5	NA	TGTGCCAGCAGCCAGGGGGAAAAACTGTTTTTT	CASSQGEKLFF
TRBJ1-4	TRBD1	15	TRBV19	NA	TGTGCCAGTACCAGGACAGGGCTCGTCAATGAAAAACTGTTTTTT	CASTRTGLVNEKLFF
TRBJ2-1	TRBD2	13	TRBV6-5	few	TGTGCCAGCAGTACACTAGCGGTCAATGAGCAGTTCTTC	CASSTLAVNEQFF
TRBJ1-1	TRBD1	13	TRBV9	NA	TGTGCCAGCAGCGCGACAGGGCGCACTGAAGCTTTCTTT	CASSATGRTEAFF